This T cell receptor beta chain came from a study of regulatory T cells in long-lasting Graves disease. Study results and limitations: Persistent patients had a count of shared public clonotypes (approximately 3,000) that exceeded that of new patients (around 910). Limited sample numbers may have lowered accuracy.

In germline, CDR1 is SGHTA, CDR2 FQGNSA. Trimming took 5 bases from V and 4 from J; bases not matched to a gene: 18. CDR3 length: 20 residues. Sample time point: newly diagnosed GD, antithyroid drugs for less than 3 months. PBMC RNA was the source of the TCR library. Libraries of TCR beta came from iRepertoire HTBI primers plus Arm-PCR of CDR3 regions. TCRdb re-called the multiplex PCR reads with MiXCR, one entry per CDR3 protein. The sample lists fewer than 450,000 distinct CDR3 sequences, about 15% occurring once. This clonotype appeared many times. Its antigen is unidentified. Another study also made use of these data, one on T cells in Graves' hyperthyroidism and ophthalmopathy. That work contributes: The primer set for the first-round RT-PCR of the TCR CDR3 was HTBI.

Here the sequenced sample was peripheral blood mononuclear cells (PBMCs), taken at new diagnosis, from a patient treated with antithyroid drugs. The V gene is TRBV7-2, the J gene TRBJ2-6; 9 bases map to TRBD1. The receptor comes from a woman aged 40 to 49 with Graves disease. CDR3 in amino acids: CASSTGPGQGSPRGANVLTF. The CDR3 coding sequence is TGTGCCAGCAGCACCGGTCCGGGACAGGGCTCTCCTCGGGGGGCCAACGTCCTGACTTTC. The variable domain in full, completed from reference TRBV7-2 and TRBJ2-6, reads GAGVSQSPSNKVTEKGKDVELRCDPISGHTALYWYRQSLGQGLEFLIYFQGNSAPDKSGLPSDRFSAERTGGSVSTLTIQRTQQEDSAVYLCASSTGPGQGSPRGANVLTFGAGSRLTVL.